This T cell receptor beta chain was found in a study of tumor-infiltrating lymphocytes in primary liver carcinoma (dated by TCRdb to 2016 to 2017). Turning to the overall study: Hepatocellular carcinoma (four) or combined HCC and intrahepatic cholangiocarcinoma (one) was present in the five patients, who were three men and two women aged 30 to 69 years. Tumors of the five patients were stage T1-T3 N0M0 with maximum diameters of roughly 4.2 to 11 cm. Roughly 3.65 to 7.13 million productive TCRbeta reads were obtained per sample, and no significant difference in read depth was found between tissue types. The study combined TCRbeta repertoire sequencing, expression microarrays and whole-exome sequencing across five regions of each liver tumor, with adjacent normal tissue and blood. TCRbeta repertoire sequencing covered roughly 35 specimens from 5 patients: around 25 tumor regions, 5 adjacent noncancerous liver tissues and 5 peripheral blood samples. The roughly 25 tumor region samples were profiled with Agilent mRNA microarrays so that TCRbeta repertoire diversity could be related to the local molecular phenotype. Reproducibility between technical replicate repertoires was high, with correlation coefficients above 0.95 and mean shared-clone rates around 0.88. Overall results and qualifications from the work: Because the samples were bulk and unsorted, CD4+ and CD8+ T cell repertoires could not be compared. The top 250 clones accounted for a significantly greater share of the repertoire in tumors than in blood (p = 0.039). Because sequencing covered only the TCR beta chain and unpaired alpha chains were not captured, true repertoire diversity is likely underestimated. With just five or six patients in the study, the authors point out that the findings should be validated in a larger study. Only about 7-24% of top clones were found in all five regions of a tumor, suggesting spatial heterogeneity of tumor-infiltrating T cells. Consistent with antigen-driven expansion, pairs of tumor regions showed higher repertoire overlap (mean around 35%) than either tumor-adjacent pairs (about 17%) or tumor-blood pairs (around 14%).

In the germline V gene, CDR1 corresponds to SQVTM and CDR2 to ANQGSEA. Taken from cysteine to phenylalanine, the CDR3 has 13 residues. Only CDR3 DNA remains: 39 bases, in frame from the first base. Without any cell sorting, total RNA and DNA were extracted together from around 20-30 mg of bulk tissue using the AllPrep DNA/RNA mini kit. Roughly five patients with histopathologically diagnosed primary liver carcinoma underwent surgical resection in China between November 2015 and 2016. At the time of sampling, the patients had chronic HBV infection and had not received any treatment. Each tumor was sampled at five spatially separated regions: the tumor centre plus the superior, inferior, left-lateral and right-lateral poles. More than 75% viable tumor cells were found by histology in every tumor sample. Each fresh piece of tumor and adjacent tissue was cut in two, with one half stored in RNAlater at -80 degrees C and the other half sent for histology.

Comments on this clonotype: No antigen is known for it. An end of the junction does not agree with germline; a read error may underlie this.

TCRbeta-specific cDNA was reverse-transcribed from 500 ng total RNA using a constant-region primer and ProtoScript II reverse transcriptase. The TCRbeta libraries were prepared through three rounds of nested multiplex PCR following a slightly modified ARM-PCR procedure. The first two PCR rounds used multiplex TRBV1-TRBV30 forward primers with a Cbeta reverse primer, each for approximately 9 cycles. Sample barcodes and Illumina adapters were added in a final 25-cycle PCR using Deep VentR polymerase. Before sequencing, amplicons between 200 and 500 bp were purified from gel using a QIAquick gel extraction kit. TCRbeta amplicons were sequenced on an Illumina HiSeq 2500 with 250-bp paired-end reads. The authors' analysis ran thus. Trimmomatic v0.33 was used to quality-trim the reads, and FLASH v1.2.11 was used to merge paired reads so that full CDR3 sequences could be recovered. V, D and J germline segments were assigned to the rearranged TCRbeta sequences by MiGEC v1.2.1b. Clonotype statistics, along with Shannon-Wiener diversity indices, were calculated using VDJtools v1.0.0. To cut down on sampling bias, every analysis after diversity analysis relied on just the 250 most abundant clonotypes from each sample. TCRdb handled the public reads itself, with Q25 trimming in fastp and clone calling in MiXCR, and kept productive beta chains. Under each unique CDR3 protein, matching rows form one entry showing the most common genes and DNA. The authors' filters were not applied to this entry. The sample profile shows under 130,000 distinct CDR3 sequences; about four fifths of them were found once. Of the sample, around 21% falls within the top ten clones.

The sequence derives from a man between 40 and 49 years old with primary liver carcinoma and hepatitis B virus infection. The sequenced sample was liver tumor tissue from sampling region 3. The sample's cell subset or site, from its label and the paper: tumor region T3, left-lateral pole. Rearrangement joined TRBV29-1 to TRBJ1-4; the best D guess is TRBD1, with 5 bases matching. The CDR3 region: CGHVDGYNGKLFF. The nucleotide sequence is TGCGGACATGTGGACGGATATAATGGAAAACTGTTTTTT.